Presented here are 21 T cell receptor beta chains from one specimen sequenced in a study of response to subunit inactivated influenza vaccine. A single record per CDR3 protein comes from TCRdb applying MiXCR to the RT-PCR reads. The sample lists approximately 500,000 distinct CDR3 sequences; roughly 25% were seen once. This sample also belongs to another study, concerning T cells expressing NK-cell markers. This second study says: 5'RACE template switching with UMIs produced the TCR beta cDNA.

Specimen: CD4+ T cells sorted from PBMCs, collected 11 to 12 days after vaccination. The receptor set was obtained from a man aged 50 to 59 who received an inactivated influenza vaccine.

The chain is built from TRBV29-1 and TRBJ2-7; D may correspond to TRBD1 or TRBD2 (6 bases each). The V and J ends lost 1 base and 13 bases respectively, with 20 bases between them. The CDR3 totals 13 residues. CDR1 SQVTM and CDR2 ANQGSEA come from the germline V gene. CDR3 sequence (DNA): TGCAGCGTTGAAGTTCAGCCCGGAGGGGGTTTATACTTC. Its protein product is CSVEVQPGGGLYF.

Only a few counts were recorded for this clonotype. This chain uses TRBV4-1 with TRBJ2-1; D is perhaps TRBD2 (6 bases). The CDR3 spans 15 residues. The V end was cut by 2 bases, the J end by 8 bases, with 16 bases between. Germline assignment: CDR1 MGHRA and CDR2 YSYEKL. Written as DNA, the CDR3 is TGCGCCAGCAGCCAACTTCTAACGGGAGAGGATGAGCAGTTCTTC. It is translated as CASSQLLTGEDEQFF.

The sample holds a few counts of this clonotype. The J gene is TRBJ2-1, the V gene TRBV20-1; tentative D call: TRBD1 (5 bases). V lost 0 bases, J lost 7 bases, and 13 bases lay in between. CDR1 and CDR2 (germline): DFQATT, SNEGSKA (reference sequence). This CDR3 is built from 14 residues. CDR3 amino acids: CSARDRVGVNEQFF. CDR3 nucleotides: TGCAGTGCTAGAGACAGGGTCGGTGTGAATGAGCAGTTCTTC.

The V call is TRBV3-1, the J call TRBJ1-2; D perhaps matches TRBD1 (6 bases). The CDR3 covers 13 residues. CDR1 and CDR2 from the germline V gene are LGHDT and YNNKEL (reference sequence). Trimming stripped 4 bases from V and 3 bases from J, with 9 bases between. The CDR3, as DNA: TGTGCCAGCAGCCGAGGGGGGGACTATGGCTACACCTTC. Residues: CASSRGGDYGYTF. The whole variable domain, remainder taken from reference TRBV3-1 and TRBJ1-2, is DTAVSQTPKYLVTQMGNDKSIKCEQNLGHDTMYWYKQDSKKFLKIMFSYNNKELIINETVPNRFSPKSPDKAHLNLHINSLELGDSAVYFCASSRGGDYGYTFGSGTRLTVV.

The rearrangement links TRBV29-1 to TRBJ1-2, with 7 bases fitting TRBD1. Germline V gene sequence: CDR1 SQVTM, CDR2 ANQGSEA. CDR3 length equals 12 residues. The junction had 8 bases not matched to a gene; V was cut back by 6 bases and J by 7 bases. As DNA, the CDR3 is TGCAGCGTGGAGGTAACAGGGGTTGGCTACACCTTC. Its protein is CSVEVTGVGYTF.

The V call is TRBV12-3 or TRBV12-4, the J call TRBJ1-1; TRBD1 aligns across 7 bases. This CDR3 has 15 residues. The V segment lost 6 bases and the J segment 1 base; nucleotides outside the gene matches: 8. Written as DNA, the CDR3 is TGTGCCAGCAGCGTAACGACAGGGACGAACACTGAAGCTTTCTTT. It encodes CASSVTTGTNTEAFF.

The CDR3 DNA follows: TGTGCCAGCCGGGGAGGGACTTACACCGGGGAGCTGTTTTTT. Its translation: CASRGGTYTGELFF. The V call is TRBV7-2, the J call TRBJ2-2, with 7 bases identical to TRBD2. The CDR3 loop spans 14 amino acids. Per the germline V gene, CDR1 is SGHTA and CDR2 is FQGNSA. The J segment lost 3 bases and the V segment lost 8 bases, leaving 6 bases of the junction unmatched.

CDR3 sequence: CASSPKTVPGNEQYF. CDR3 in DNA: TGCGCCAGCAGCCCAAAGACAGTCCCTGGCAACGAGCAGTACTTC. V usage is TRBV5-1 and J usage is TRBJ2-7, with a possible D match to TRBD1 (5 bases). From germline, CDR1 is SGHRS and CDR2 YFSETQ. The CDR3 is made up of 15 amino acids. The V gene lost 4 bases and the J gene lost 5 bases, with 19 bases spanning the gap. Filled out from reference TRBV5-1 and TRBJ2-7, the complete variable domain reads KAGVTQTPRYLIKTRGQQVTLSCSPISGHRSVSWYQQTPGQGLQFLFEYFSETQRNKGNFPGRFSGRQFSNSRSEMNVSTLELGDSALYLCASSPKTVPGNEQYFGPGTRLTVT.

This clonotype was counted ten times or more. The chain carries TRBV7-2 and TRBJ2-3; no clear D. Germline-derived CDR1 and CDR2 are SGHTA and FQGNSA. The CDR3 runs 14 residues. V was shortened by 3 bases and J by 2 bases, with 9 bases between the two germline ends. The CDR3 sequence is CASSFRSHTDTQYF. The DNA for the CDR3 is TGTGCCAGCAGCTTCCGGTCTCACACAGATACGCAGTATTTT.

This chain connects TRBV6-1 to TRBJ1-2; 10 nucleotides agree with TRBD1. J was trimmed by 4 bases and V by 6 bases; bases with no gene match: 5. CDR1 and CDR2 from the germline V gene are MNHNS and SASEGT. This CDR3 is 14 amino acids long. The CDR3 nucleotides read TGTGCCAGCAGAGCCGGGACAGGGGCCTATGGCTACACCTTC. This gives the protein CASRAGTGAYGYTF.

The chain employs TRBV7-9 and TRBJ2-5, with 11 nucleotides matching TRBD2. Germline V gene lookup returns CDR1 SEHNR and CDR2 FQNEAQ (reference sequence). The CDR3 has 14 residues. Trimming took 5 bases from V and 5 from J; bases not matched to a gene: 4. The CDR3 loop reads CASSTSGSGETQYF. CDR3 DNA sequence: TGTGCCAGCAGCACTAGCGGGAGCGGGGAGACCCAGTACTTC.

In this sample, this clonotype turned up a few times. The V and J genes are TRBV18 and TRBJ1-1, with 10 bases lining up with TRBD1. Germline values: CDR1 KGHSH, CDR2 LQKENI. The V segment lost 5 bases and the J segment 5 bases; nucleotides outside the gene matches: 5. The CDR3 consists of 14 residues. The CDR3: CASSVGTGATEAFF. The CDR3 DNA is TGTGCCAGCTCAGTCGGGACAGGGGCAACTGAAGCTTTCTTT.

V and J are TRBV5-1 and TRBJ2-4; TRBD2 agrees at 7 bases. Per germline, CDR1 SGHRS and CDR2 YFSETQ. Trimming at V came to 0 bases and at J to 9 bases, leaving 6 bases not matched to a gene. The CDR3 length is 14 residues. DNA of the CDR3: TGCGCCAGCAGCTTGGCGGACGGGAGGAGCATTCAGTACTTC. Translating it yields CASSLADGRSIQYF.

The chain uses TRBV15 and TRBJ2-5; TRBD2 might be the D (5 bases). This CDR3 spans 15 amino acids. From germline, CDR1 is LNHNV and CDR2 YYDKDF (reference sequence). Deletions cut 0 bases from V and 4 bases from J, with 12 bases between. CDR3 DNA: TGTGCCACCAGCAGAGATCGTCGAGGGCCAGAGACCCAGTACTTC. Residues: CATSRDRRGPETQYF.

This sequence joins TRBV9 and TRBJ2-3, with D unresolved. This CDR3 is 14 amino acids long. Germline V lookup: CDR1 SGDLS, CDR2 YYNGEE. V lost 1 base, J lost 6 bases, and 12 bases lay in between. The DNA for the CDR3 is TGTGCCAGCAGCGTATTGGTTTCGGACGATACGCAGTATTTT. As protein: CASSVLVSDDTQYF.

The table lists this clonotype with a few counts. V gene TRBV20-1 combines with J gene TRBJ1-5; possible D gene TRBD1, 5 bases. Germline CDR1 is DFQATT and CDR2 is SNEGSKA (reference sequence). The CDR3 extends over 12 amino acids. The V end was cut by 6 bases, the J end by 1 base, with 7 bases between. Here the CDR3 reads CSARQSNQPQHF. DNA of the CDR3: TGCAGTGCAAGACAGAGCAATCAGCCCCAGCATTTT.

This clonotype appeared a few times. J is TRBJ2-2 and V is TRBV12-3 or TRBV12-4; no clear D gene. The CDR3 contains 13 residues. V shed 5 bases and J shed 5 bases, with 9 bases lying between them. The CDR3: CASSHTRTGELFF. CDR3 sequence (DNA): TGTGCCAGCAGTCATACGAGAACCGGGGAGCTGTTTTTT.

J is TRBJ2-1 and V is TRBV5-1; 11 bases align to TRBD2. V shed 4 bases and J 1 base; nucleotides not matched to a gene: 10. Per germline, CDR1 SGHRS and CDR2 YFSETQ. The CDR3 loop spans 18 amino acids. CDR3 sequence reads: CASSAMGTSGPSYNEQFF. In nucleotides, the CDR3 is TGCGCCAGCAGCGCTATGGGGACTAGCGGACCTTCCTACAATGAGCAGTTCTTC.

The J gene is TRBJ2-3, the V gene TRBV7-9; D possibly corresponds to TRBD2 (6 bases). This CDR3 region has 15 residues. The V end lost 5 bases, the J end lost 3 bases, and 15 bases lay between the germline ends. Germline V CDR1 and CDR2: SEHNR, FQNEAQ (reference sequence). CDR3 in amino acids: CASSPPGDRTDTQYF. The CDR3 DNA follows: TGTGCCAGCAGCCCTCCGGGAGATAGAACAGATACGCAGTATTTT.

V and J are TRBV20-1 and TRBJ1-5; D not certain. Germline CDR1 reads DFQATT; CDR2 reads SNEGSKA (reference sequence). The V end was cut by 0 bases, the J end by 7 bases, with 16 bases between. The CDR3 has 15 residues. The CDR3: CSARDRVGSGQPQHF. The CDR3 nucleotides are TGCAGTGCTAGAGATCGGGTTGGGTCGGGACAGCCCCAGCATTTT.

The sample holds a few counts of this clonotype. Sequence at one end of the junction differs from germline and may be a read error. The rearrangement links TRBV20-1 to TRBJ2-3, with unresolved D. Germline V gives CDR1 DFQATT, CDR2 SNEGSKA (reference sequence). This CDR3 region has 9 residues. CDR3 nucleotide sequence: TGCAGTGCTCCCCACGACCCGGATTTT. Protein: CSAPHDPDF.